The rows below give T cell receptor beta chains drawn from one sample of a study of CD8 T cells in ankylosing spondylitis. One entry per CDR3 protein, called by TCRdb with MiXCR from the 5' RACE reads. The data show about 160,000 distinct CDR3 sequences, with about 16% seen just once and roughly 7.7% held by the top ten. Sequenced sample: blood, either unsorted or a sorted T cell fraction (not recorded which). Receptors were obtained from a male donor with ankylosing spondylitis or in good health (not recorded which). CDR3s leave out the opening cysteine and the closing phenylalanine or tryptophan.

v_gene	j_gene	CDR3aa
TRBV27	TRBJ2-1	ASSVRDRGREF
TRBV5-1	TRBJ1-5	ASSLGTGSGQPQH
TRBV19	TRBJ1-5	ASSTRGNNQPQH
TRBV7-2	TRBJ1-2	ASSLEGSSYGYT
TRBV29-1	TRBJ2-7	SAAQGYYEQY
TRBV5-4	TRBJ1-6	ASSLGGQVNNSPLH
TRBV5-1	TRBJ1-2	ASSLAQEGGYT
TRBV28	TRBJ2-6	ASSLVPGTGANVLT
TRBV5-6	TRBJ2-7	ASSPEGIYEQY
TRBV12-3/TRBV12-4	TRBJ1-1	ASSPDDRKAF
TRBV30	TRBJ1-1	ACSWIEAF
TRBV10-3	TRBJ2-5	AISQTSAETQY
TRBV12-3/TRBV12-4	TRBJ2-7	ASSSRYEQY
TRBV30	TRBJ2-1	AWSALNEQF
TRBV5-4	TRBJ2-7	ASSLMAGAGEQY
TRBV18	TRBJ2-2	ASSPWTSNTGELF
TRBV29-1	TRBJ1-4	SVTGDEKLF
TRBV20-1	TRBJ2-5	SQQYRQETQY
TRBV24-1	TRBJ2-1	ATGQGTGNEQF
TRBV28	TRBJ1-5	ASSSQLNQPQH
TRBV5-1	TRBJ2-1	ASSLQDSMFNEQF
TRBV7-9	TRBJ2-7	ASSPSTGFIYEQY
TRBV10-2	TRBJ1-2	ASSESSRQGSGYT
TRBV6-1	TRBJ2-2	ASKAGGPTGELF
TRBV5-1	TRBJ2-5	ASSLGAAGAETQY
TRBV20-1	TRBJ2-7	SAEMMAGDPEQY
TRBV20-1	TRBJ2-5	SARDQRQAGETQY
TRBV30	TRBJ2-4	AWSERRGDIQY
TRBV20-1	TRBJ2-7	SAEQTGLNHEQY
TRBV20-1	TRBJ1-4	SARPTAYEKLF
TRBV2	TRBJ1-6	ASSVRDTGINSPLH
TRBV6-1	TRBJ2-2	ASRQGNTGELF
TRBV20-1	TRBJ1-2	SASYRGDYGYT
TRBV5-1	TRBJ2-1	ASSLADRGSYNEQF
TRBV2	TRBJ1-5	ASSAGGGNQPQH
TRBV7-3	TRBJ2-2	ASSLTLTGELF
TRBV6-6	TRBJ2-7	ASTTGTPAGFPYEQY
TRBV28	TRBJ2-7	ASTQGYEQY
TRBV5-1	TRBJ2-7	ASSFWDRPYEQY
TRBV5-1	TRBJ1-1	ASSLKTGDSAF
TRBV19	TRBJ1-2	ASSITGEDGYT
TRBV5-1	TRBJ2-3	ASSWDRISDTQY
TRBV7-8	TRBJ1-2	ASSLGGVNYGYT